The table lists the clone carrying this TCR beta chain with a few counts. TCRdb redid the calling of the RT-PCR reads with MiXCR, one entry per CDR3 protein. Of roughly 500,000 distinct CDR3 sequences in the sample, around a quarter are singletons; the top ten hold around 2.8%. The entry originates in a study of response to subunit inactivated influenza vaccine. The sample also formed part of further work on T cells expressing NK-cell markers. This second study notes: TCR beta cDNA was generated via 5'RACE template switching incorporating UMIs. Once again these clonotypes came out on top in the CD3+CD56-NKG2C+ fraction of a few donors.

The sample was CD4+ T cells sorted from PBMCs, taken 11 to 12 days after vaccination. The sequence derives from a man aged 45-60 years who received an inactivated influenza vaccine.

CDR3 sequence: CASRGSLSNEQFF. CDR3 sequence (DNA): TGTGCCAGCCGCGGGAGTTTGAGCAATGAGCAGTTCTTC. The chain links TRBV2 to TRBJ2-1; 7 nucleotides match TRBD2. V shed 8 bases, J shed 6 bases, and the junction held 7 bases outside the gene matches. This CDR3 has 13 residues. Germline values: CDR1 SNHLY, CDR2 FYNNEI.